This T cell receptor (beta chain) emerged from a study of cytomegalovirus exposure and HLA in healthy donors. A remark on this clone: Its target is unknown.

Findings and limits, study-wide: In a later analysis, approximately 15,000 TCR beta sequences were associated with HLA alleles at 0.05 false discovery rate.

Amplification used 60 Vbeta primers and 13 Jbeta primers. The assay was immunoSEQ multiplex PCR, and TCRdb's table has in-frame clones only and misses some. Of around 65,000 clones in the sample, almost 80% were seen once. CDR1 is MGHDK and CDR2 is SYGVNS in the germline V gene. J gave up 2 bases and V 3 bases, and 10 bases lay outside the gene matches. This CDR3 contains 17 residues. This clonotype was sampled from a girl aged 10-17 years in good health and CMV-seropositive. The material sequenced was PBMCs. The chain carries TRBV25-1 and TRBJ2-3; TRBD1 matches 8 bases. In nucleotides, the CDR3 is TGTGCCAGCAGTGACAGTACAGGGGGTTCCCTCACAGATACGCAGTATTTT. It specifies CASSDSTGGSLTDTQYF.